One sample yielded the 6 T cell receptor beta chains listed below, sequenced in a study of spatial heterogeneity in lung cancer (dated by TCRdb to the late 2010s). Libraries were constructed by 5' RACE. Data came from a NextSeq 500. Through fastp at Q25 and MiXCR, TCRdb rebuilt clones from the public reads, retaining in-frame beta chains. Rows matching on CDR3 protein sequence are summarized as one entry with the most common DNA and genes. The table for this sample lists thousands of distinct CDR3 sequences; roughly 5% of them were counted only once. The top ten hold approximately 29% of the sample. Per the publication, the time point label means: sample taken at primary tumor resection. Whole RNA extracted from tumor and nontumor lung tissue, or from cryopreserved PBMC samples, was used for TCR sequencing without cell sorting. This sample comprised PBMCs, obtained at surgery. The receptors shown here come from a male donor with early-stage non-small cell lung cancer.

This clonotype is medium-sized (0.01 to 0.1%) within its sample. Being off target in a library aimed at alpha chains, this beta chain has a size of little meaning. The chain employs TRBV5-6 and TRBJ2-7, with TRBD1 identical over 11 bases. The CDR3 has 22 amino acids. V dropped 5 bases and J dropped 3; count of bases not matched to a gene: 28. CDR1 and CDR2 from the germline V gene are SGHDT and YYEEEE. The CDR3 DNA is TGTGCCAGCAGAAAGGACAGGGGGCGATTTAACTACGAGCACAGATTTAACTACGAGCAGTACGTC. Its protein is CASRKDRGRFNYEHRFNYEQYV.

Many counts were recorded for this clonotype. The size of this beta chain means little, since it is a stray read in a library made for alpha chains. V usage is TRBV12-3 or TRBV12-4 and J usage is TRBJ1-1; D uncertain. The germline V and J ends were trimmed by 3 bases and 3 bases, with 8 bases remaining between them. The CDR3 contains 13 residues. This CDR3 reads CASSFRRDTEAFF. Here the CDR3 DNA reads TGTGCCAGCAGTTTCCGGAGGGACACTGAAGCTTTCTTT.

This clonotype is classed as medium-sized. This beta chain is a stray read from a library made for alpha chains; its abundance is not meaningful. This chain connects TRBV28 to TRBJ2-3; 9 positions match TRBD2. V lost 3 bases to trimming and J lost 6 bases; unmatched junction nucleotides: 4. This CDR3 is built from 14 residues. CDR1 and CDR2 from the germline V gene are MDHEN and SYDVKM. The CDR3 loop is CASSLRGGPDTQYF. Here the CDR3 DNA reads TGTGCCAGCAGTTTGCGGGGGGGTCCGGATACGCAGTATTTT. Looking up the rest from reference TRBV28 and TRBJ2-3 gives the full variable domain: DVKVTQSSRYLVKRTGEKVFLECVQDMDHENMFWYRQDPGLGLRLIYFSYDVKMKEKGDIPEGYSVSREKKERFSLILESASTNQTSMYLCASSLRGGPDTQYFGPGTRLTVL.

This clonotype showed up many times. This beta chain lies outside the target of a library built for alpha chains; its clone size means little. The chain is built from TRBV6-6 and TRBJ2-5; 8 bases are shared with TRBD1. The germline V gene encodes CDR1 MNHNY and CDR2 SVGAGI (reference sequence). The CDR3 length is 12 residues. V was clipped by 8 bases and J by 5 bases; unmatched bases: 4. The CDR3: CASGQGRETQYF. CDR3 DNA: TGTGCCAGCGGACAGGGCCGGGAGACCCAGTACTTC.

This clonotype was observed at least ten times. A library made for alpha chains picked up this beta chain off target, so its size means little. The genes are TRBV29-1 and TRBJ1-2; 10 nucleotides agree with TRBD1. J lost 10 bases, V lost 6 bases, and 8 bases had no gene match. The CDR3 sequence is 12 residues long. Germline assignment: CDR1 SQVTM and CDR2 ANQGSEA. The CDR3 coding sequence is TGCAGCGTCCTGACAGGGGGCCTGTTCTACACCTTC. It codes for CSVLTGGLFYTF. Full variable domain (remainder filled in from reference TRBV29-1 and TRBJ1-2): SAVISQKPSRDICQRGTSLTIQCQVDSQVTMMFWYRQQPGQSLTLIATANQGSEATYESGFVIDKFPISRPNLTFSTLTVSNMSPEDSSIYLCSVLTGGLFYTFGSGTRLTVV.

This clonotype was picked up many times. With the library built for alpha chains, this beta chain is off target and its frequency is not meaningful. The rearrangement links TRBV6-1 to TRBJ2-6, with 8 bases that match TRBD1. Germline V gene lookup returns CDR1 MNHNS and CDR2 SASEGT. V was clipped by 6 bases and J by 8 bases; unmatched bases: 12. The CDR3 sequence is 16 residues long. The CDR3 nucleotides are TGTGCCAGCAGGGGGGGACAGGCCTTCATCACCAACGTCCTGACTTTC. Translation gives CASRGGQAFITNVLTF.